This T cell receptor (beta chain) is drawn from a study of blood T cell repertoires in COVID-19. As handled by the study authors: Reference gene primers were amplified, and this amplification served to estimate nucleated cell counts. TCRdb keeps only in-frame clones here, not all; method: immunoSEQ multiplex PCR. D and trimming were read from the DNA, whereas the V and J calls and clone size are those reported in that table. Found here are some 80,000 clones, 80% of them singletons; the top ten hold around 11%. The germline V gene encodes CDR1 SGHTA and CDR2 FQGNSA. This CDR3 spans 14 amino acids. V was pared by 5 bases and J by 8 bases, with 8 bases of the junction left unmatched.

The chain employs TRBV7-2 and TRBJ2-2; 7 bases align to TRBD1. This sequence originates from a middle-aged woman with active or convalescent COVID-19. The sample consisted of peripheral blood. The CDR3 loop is CASSDRTGAGELFF. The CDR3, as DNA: TGTGCCAGCAGCGACCGTACAGGGGCGGGGGAGCTGTTTTTT.